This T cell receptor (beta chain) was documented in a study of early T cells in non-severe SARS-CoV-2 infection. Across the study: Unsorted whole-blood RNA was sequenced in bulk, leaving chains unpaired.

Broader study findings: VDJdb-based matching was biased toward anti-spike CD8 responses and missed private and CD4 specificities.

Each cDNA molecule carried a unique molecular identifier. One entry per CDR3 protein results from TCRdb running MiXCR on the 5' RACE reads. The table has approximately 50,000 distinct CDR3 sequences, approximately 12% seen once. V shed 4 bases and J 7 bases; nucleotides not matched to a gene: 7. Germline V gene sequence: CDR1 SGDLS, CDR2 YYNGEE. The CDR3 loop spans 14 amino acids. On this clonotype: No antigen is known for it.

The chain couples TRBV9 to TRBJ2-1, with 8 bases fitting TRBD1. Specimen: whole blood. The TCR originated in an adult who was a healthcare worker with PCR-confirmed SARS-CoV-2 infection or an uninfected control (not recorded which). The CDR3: CASSPRTGRNEQFF. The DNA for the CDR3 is TGTGCCAGCAGCCCCCGGACAGGGCGGAATGAGCAGTTCTTC.